The clone carrying this T cell receptor beta chain has a single count. This specimen comes from a study of blood T cell repertoires in COVID-19. This table comes from immunoSEQ multiplex PCR, and its TCRdb copy is limited to in-frame clones, with some not included. There are roughly 350,000 clones in the sample; roughly nine tenths occur only once, and approximately 17% lies in the top ten. There are 13 residues in the CDR3. CDR1 is MNHEY, CDR2 SMNVEV, per germline (reference sequence). V was pared by 5 bases and J by 9 bases, with 14 bases between. Sequenced sample: PBMCs or T cells enriched from blood (not recorded which). This clonotype was sampled from a woman under 40 who had recovered from COVID-19. The chain combines TRBV27 with TRBJ1-5; TRBD1 is a possible D gene (5 bases). The CDR3, as DNA: TGTGCCAGCAGTCCACACGGGGGAGGGCCCCAGCATTTT. This encodes CASSPHGGGPQHF.